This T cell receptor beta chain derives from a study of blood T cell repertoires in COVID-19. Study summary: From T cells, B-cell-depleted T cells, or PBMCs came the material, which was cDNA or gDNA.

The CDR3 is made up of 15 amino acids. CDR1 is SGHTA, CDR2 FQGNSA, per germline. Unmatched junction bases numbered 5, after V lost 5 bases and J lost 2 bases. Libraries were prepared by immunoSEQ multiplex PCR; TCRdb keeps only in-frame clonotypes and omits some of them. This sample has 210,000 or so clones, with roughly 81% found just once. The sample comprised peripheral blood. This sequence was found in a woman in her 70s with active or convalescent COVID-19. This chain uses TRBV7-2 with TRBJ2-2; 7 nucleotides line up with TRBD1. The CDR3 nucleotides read TGTGCCAGCAGCCCGGACAGGACAAACACCGGGGAGCTGTTTTTT. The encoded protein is CASSPDRTNTGELFF.